Shown below are 22 T cell receptor beta chains from a single sample sequenced in a study of blood T cell repertoires in COVID-19. TCRdb's copy holds only in-frame clones and misses some; the assay was immunoSEQ multiplex PCR. The repertoire holds 200,000 to 300,000 clones, with about 89% as singletons. The sample comprised PBMCs or T cells enriched from blood (not recorded which). The receptors stem from a woman aged 25 to 39 who had recovered from COVID-19.

The V and J genes are TRBV28 and TRBJ1-2; D is unclear. Deletions cut 6 bases from V and 7 bases from J, with 15 bases between. The CDR3 runs to 13 residues. The germline V gene has CDR1 MDHEN and CDR2 SYDVKM. CDR3 sequence reads: CASSPLGGGGYTF. As DNA, the CDR3 is TGTGCCAGCAGCCCCCTTGGTGGCGGTGGCTACACCTTC.

Only one count was recorded for this clone. The chain employs TRBV7-8 and TRBJ1-1; a possible D gene is TRBD1 (6 bases). The V end was cut by 0 bases, the J end by 1 base, with 9 bases between. CDR1 is SGHVS and CDR2 is FQNEAQ in the germline V gene. This CDR3 has 15 residues. Here the CDR3 reads CASSLAGQPNTEAFF. The CDR3 nucleotides read TGTGCCAGCAGCTTAGCAGGACAGCCGAACACTGAAGCTTTCTTT.

To note about this clone: Germline and junction disagree at one end, which may indicate a read error. The chain carries TRBV6-5 and TRBJ1-1, with 8 nucleotides matching TRBD1. Looked up from germline, CDR1 is MNHEY and CDR2 is SVGAGI. The CDR3 sequence is 13 residues long. CDR3 bases: TGTGCCAGCAGCCCCCTGGGGGGACAGGCATTCTACTTT. It yields the protein CASSPLGGQAFYF.

As to this clone: The sample has other DNA sequences that encode this CDR3 too. This chain uses TRBV30 with TRBJ1-1; the match to TRBD1 covers 7 bases. Germline CDR1 reads GTSNPN; CDR2 reads SVGIG (reference sequence). With 4 bases clipped from V and 5 bases from J, the junction kept 4 bases outside the gene matches. CDR3 length: 12 residues. The CDR3 protein is CAWNRGGTEAFF. The CDR3, as DNA: TGTGCCTGGAACAGGGGTGGGACTGAAGCTTTCTTT.

This chain links TRBV25-1 with TRBJ1-5; TRBD1 agrees at 7 bases. Germline V CDR1 and CDR2: MGHDK, SYGVNS. The CDR3 spans 15 residues. V was clipped by 4 bases and J by 6 bases; unmatched bases: 9. The CDR3 loop is CASSGSGGGSQPQHF. DNA for the CDR3: TGTGCCAGCAGTGGGTCAGGGGGTGGGAGTCAGCCCCAGCATTTT.

The count of this clone is one. The chain combines TRBV11-2 with TRBJ1-4, with no clear D. This CDR3 is 14 amino acids long. Germline loops: CDR1 SGHAT, CDR2 FQNNGV. Trimming left V 4 bases short and J 3 bases short, with 9 bases between. This chain's CDR3 is CASSSPTSNEKLFF. DNA for the CDR3: TGTGCCAGCAGCTCACCTACTTCTAATGAAAAACTGTTTTTT.

This clone was seen just once. The chain recombines TRBV5-1 with TRBJ2-3, with D possibly being TRBD1 (5 bases). CDR1 is SGHRS and CDR2 is YFSETQ in the germline V gene. The CDR3 length is 13 residues. Trimming removed 6 bases from V and 4 bases from J, with 12 bases in between. The CDR3 is CASTEPGSDTQYF. Here the CDR3 DNA reads TGCGCCAGCACTGAACCAGGGTCAGATACGCAGTATTTT.

V usage is TRBV3-1 (or the pseudogene TRBV3-2) and J usage is TRBJ2-1, with a possible D match to TRBD2 (6 bases). Trimming removed 4 bases at V and 2 bases at J, with 15 bases between. The CDR3 runs to 16 residues. Germline-derived CDR1 and CDR2 are LGHDT and YNNKEL (reference sequence). This chain's CDR3 is CASSPTGTVTYNEQFF. In DNA form, the CDR3 reads TGTGCCAGCAGCCCTACGGGGACTGTTACCTACAATGAGCAGTTCTTC.

The chain has TRBV27 and TRBJ2-3; 8 nucleotides line up with TRBD2. Losses at the gene ends were 5 bases for V and 4 bases for J; bases not matched to a gene: 11. The CDR3 runs 16 residues. Germline-derived CDR1 and CDR2 are MNHEY and SMNVEV (reference sequence). CDR3 coding DNA: TGTGCCAGCAGTCCGATAAAGCGGGAGTTGCCAGATACGCAGTATTTT. Encoded protein: CASSPIKRELPDTQYF.

This chain uses TRBV18 with TRBJ1-2, with 8 nucleotides matching TRBD1. V lost 6 bases to trimming and J lost 7 bases; unmatched junction nucleotides: 10. This CDR3 spans 14 amino acids. The germline gives CDR1 KGHSH, CDR2 LQKENI. The CDR3 DNA reads as TGTGCCAGCTCTCAGGGCAGGGGGCGAGGTGGCTACACCTTC. This codes for CASSQGRGRGGYTF.

The chain employs TRBV6-2 or TRBV6-3 and TRBJ1-2; possibly TRBD1 for D (5 bases). The CDR3 has 14 residues. V lost 4 bases to trimming and J lost 6 bases, with 15 bases between them. The V gene's germline CDR1 is MNHEY and CDR2 SVGEGT. The CDR3: CASSSQGAGHGYTF. In DNA, the CDR3 is TGTGCCAGCAGTTCCCAAGGGGCTGGACATGGCTACACCTTC.

This clone occurred a few times. The chain combines TRBV27 with TRBJ2-3; D is perhaps TRBD1 (5 bases). Looked up from germline, CDR1 is MNHEY and CDR2 is SMNVEV (reference sequence). The CDR3 covers 15 residues. V lost 6 bases and J 2 bases, leaving 15 bases between the germline ends. In nucleotides, the CDR3 is TGTGCCAGCAGCCCACAGGTCCAATACACAGATACGCAGTATTTT. Translation gives CASSPQVQYTDTQYF.

This clone was detected only once. The chain joins TRBV27 to TRBJ2-2; tentative D call: TRBD2 (5 bases). Per germline, CDR1 MNHEY and CDR2 SMNVEV (reference sequence). This CDR3 has 15 residues. Deletions cut 6 bases from V and 1 base from J, with 12 bases between. As DNA, the CDR3 is TGTGCCAGCAGGGCGAGCGGAGGGAACACCGGGGAGCTGTTTTTT. It is translated as CASRASGGNTGELFF.

The chain recombines TRBV12-3 or TRBV12-4 with TRBJ1-2; no reliable D call. CDR3 length equals 13 residues. Trimming took 3 bases from V and 3 from J, leaving 8 bases between them. In DNA, the CDR3 is TGTGCCAGCAGTTTCCTCACAGACTATGGCTACACCTTC. Translation gives CASSFLTDYGYTF.

The genes are TRBV6-2 or TRBV6-3 and TRBJ2-3; D may be TRBD2 (5 bases). The V end lost 2 bases, the J end lost 2 bases, and 11 bases lay between the germline ends. This CDR3 has 15 residues. Germline values: CDR1 MNHEY, CDR2 SVGEGT. The CDR3 loop reads CASSYVGVYTDTQYF. The CDR3 region has the DNA TGTGCCAGCAGTTACGTGGGAGTGTACACAGATACGCAGTATTTT.

V usage is TRBV15 and J usage is TRBJ2-3; D possibly corresponds to TRBD2 (7 bases). The germline gives CDR1 LNHNV, CDR2 YYDKDF (reference sequence). CDR3 length: 18 residues. Trimming left V 0 bases short and J 0 bases short, with 16 bases between. The DNA for the CDR3 is TGTGCCACCAGCAGAGATCTGCGGACTAGGGGGAGCACAGATACGCAGTATTTT. Its translation: CATSRDLRTRGSTDTQYF. The full variable domain, completed using reference TRBV15 and TRBJ2-3, is DAMVIQNPRYQVTQFGKPVTLSCSQTLNHNVMYWYQQKSSQAPKLLFHYYDKDFNNEADTPDNFQSRRPNTSFCFLDIRSPGLGDTAMYLCATSRDLRTRGSTDTQYFGPGTRLTVL.

The V call is TRBV7-9, the J call TRBJ2-5; TRBD1 matches 7 bases. The CDR3 totals 15 residues. V shed 1 base, J shed 4 bases, and the junction held 6 bases outside the gene matches. Germline CDR1 is SEHNR and CDR2 is FQNEAQ (reference sequence). The CDR3 coding sequence is TGTGCCAGCAGCTTAGACGGGGCAGGGGGAGAGACCCAGTACTTC. Protein sequence: CASSLDGAGGETQYF.

The rearrangement uses TRBV27 and TRBJ2-7; D might be TRBD1 (6 bases). Deletions cut 0 bases from V and 0 bases from J, with 12 bases between. This CDR3 spans 16 amino acids. Germline CDR1 is MNHEY and CDR2 is SMNVEV (reference sequence). CDR3 protein: CASSLSGQHYSYEQYF. CDR3 bases: TGTGCCAGCAGTTTATCCGGACAGCACTACTCCTACGAGCAGTACTTC.

This clone was seen only a few times. The chain combines TRBV5-6 with TRBJ2-3, with a tentative D call TRBD1 (5 bases). The length of the CDR3 is 14 residues. Germline V gives CDR1 SGHDT, CDR2 YYEEEE. The germline V and J ends were trimmed by 6 bases and 9 bases, with 20 bases remaining between them. DNA for the CDR3: TGTGCCAGCAATGGGGCTGGTGGCCGCCTAACGCAGTATTTT. Protein: CASNGAGGRLTQYF.

The rearrangement uses TRBV27 and TRBJ2-1; tentatively, D is TRBD2 (6 bases). The length of the CDR3 is 14 residues. CDR1 and CDR2 (germline): MNHEY, SMNVEV (reference sequence). V lost 4 bases, J lost 3 bases, and 10 bases lay in between. The CDR3 region is CASSYTSSYNEQFF. The DNA of the CDR3 is TGTGCCAGCAGTTACACTAGCAGCTACAATGAGCAGTTCTTC.

This chain joins TRBV9 and TRBJ2-1; D possibly corresponds to TRBD2 (6 bases). The V gene's germline CDR1 is SGDLS and CDR2 YYNGEE. The CDR3 is made up of 15 amino acids. V was cut by 2 bases and J by 8 bases, with 17 bases left in between. CDR3 sequence (DNA): TGTGCCAGCAGCGTCGCGGGGTGGGGTGGCGATGAGCAGTTCTTC. It yields the protein CASSVAGWGGDEQFF.

The rearrangement uses TRBV28 and TRBJ1-1; tentatively, D is TRBD1 (5 bases). Germline V gene lookup returns CDR1 MDHEN and CDR2 SYDVKM. This CDR3 contains 14 residues. Trimming cost V 5 bases and J 11 bases, with 21 bases left between them. CDR3 protein: CASSPPSRGGWAFF. Here the CDR3 DNA reads TGTGCCAGCAGTCCACCATCGCGGGGGGGGTGGGCTTTCTTT.